This T cell receptor (beta chain) was profiled in a study of cytomegalovirus exposure and HLA in healthy donors. Remarks on this clone: Its cognate antigen is unknown.

Germline V CDR1 and CDR2: MNHNS, SASEGT. The CDR3 loop spans 15 amino acids. V was clipped by 7 bases and J by 5 bases; unmatched bases: 8. Overall study results and limits: Solely CMV serostatus was available to characterize immune exposure. A later analysis reportedly found that, within productive TCRs, an Asian-associated ancestry cluster had fewer N-insertions than the mean observed across the approximately 660 donors.

60 Vbeta and 13 Jbeta primers were used in PCR. TCRdb keeps only in-frame clones here, not all; method: immunoSEQ multiplex PCR. The sample includes 150,000 to 200,000 clones, approximately 59% seen only once; the top ten take under 3%. The chain combines TRBV6-1 with TRBJ1-6; 7 bases are a match to TRBD1. Sequencing used PBMCs. This sequence was found in a man between 40 and 49 years old in good health and CMV-seronegative. CDR3: CASTIGQVDNSPLHF. The CDR3 coding sequence is TGTGCCAGCACTATTGGACAGGTGGATAATTCACCCCTCCACTTT.